The 14 T cell receptor beta chains listed next were all sequenced from one sample in a study of blood T cell repertoires in COVID-19. Libraries were prepared by immunoSEQ multiplex PCR; TCRdb keeps only in-frame clonotypes and omits some of them. The profile covers approximately 240,000 clones, with over 75% appearing a single time and around 2% taken by the ten largest. The sequencing sample was made of peripheral blood. The receptors were gathered from a woman in her thirties or forties who had recovered from COVID-19.

In this sample, this clone turned up a few times. The V call is TRBV3-1 (or the pseudogene TRBV3-2), the J call TRBJ2-2; D is perhaps TRBD2 (5 bases). From germline, CDR1 is LGHDT and CDR2 YNNKEL (reference sequence). The CDR3 has 14 amino acids. Trimming shortened V by 4 bases and J by 5 bases, and 11 bases separated the two germline ends. CDR3 coding DNA: TGTGCCAGCAGCCGGGAGAGTGGAACCGGGGAGCTGTTTTTT. It translates to CASSRESGTGELFF.

The genes are TRBV18 and TRBJ1-3; 7 bases are shared with TRBD1. The CDR3 length is 19 residues. Germline assignment: CDR1 KGHSH and CDR2 LQKENI. V lost 1 base to trimming and J lost 0 bases; unmatched junction nucleotides: 12. The CDR3 bases are TGTGCCAGCTCACCACTTGGACAGGCTGGAACTAACTCTGGAAACACCATATATTTT. This encodes CASSPLGQAGTNSGNTIYF.

On this clone: The identical CDR3 is also encoded by other nucleotide sequences in the sample. The V gene is TRBV5-1, the J gene TRBJ2-3, with a weak D call TRBD2 (6 bases). Per the germline V gene, CDR1 is SGHRS and CDR2 is YFSETQ. Between the trimmed V and J ends, which lost 0 bases and 1 base, there was a span of 9 bases. The CDR3 extends over 15 amino acids. The CDR3 sequence is CASSLVGGGTDTQYF. CDR3 coding DNA: TGCGCCAGCAGCTTGGTTGGCGGGGGCACAGATACGCAGTATTTT.

CDR3 protein: CATKEGDRGVRETQYF. In nucleotides, the CDR3 is TGTGCCACCAAGGAGGGGGACAGGGGTGTTCGAGAGACCCAGTACTTC. The chain links TRBV15 to TRBJ2-5, with 10 bases lining up with TRBD1. CDR1 and CDR2 from the germline V gene are LNHNV and YYDKDF (reference sequence). The CDR3 is 16 residues long. The ends lost 7 bases at V and 4 bases at J; junction bases unmatched: 12. The variable domain in full, completed from reference TRBV15 and TRBJ2-5, reads DAMVIQNPRYQVTQFGKPVTLSCSQTLNHNVMYWYQQKSSQAPKLLFHYYDKDFNNEADTPDNFQSRRPNTSFCFLDIRSPGLGDTAMYLCATKEGDRGVRETQYFGPGTRLLVL.

The chain joins TRBV4-3 to TRBJ1-3, with 7 bases matching TRBD1. Germline CDR1 and CDR2: LGHNA and YSLEER. Trimming at V came to 4 bases and at J to 5 bases, leaving 8 bases not matched to a gene. This CDR3 comprises 15 residues. The CDR3 sequence: CASSRNQGDRNTIYF. The DNA for the CDR3 is TGCGCCAGCAGCCGGAACCAGGGGGATCGAAACACCATATATTTT.

The chain combines TRBV5-6 with TRBJ1-3; tentative D call: TRBD1 (5 bases). Per the germline V gene, CDR1 is SGHDT and CDR2 is YYEEEE. The CDR3 extends over 15 amino acids. With 3 bases removed from V and 3 bases from J, the gap between germline ends came to 13 bases. The CDR3 region is CASSSLWGGGNTIYF. The CDR3 region has the DNA TGTGCCAGCAGCTCCCTTTGGGGGGGTGGAAACACCATATATTTT.

The V gene is TRBV7-9, the J gene TRBJ1-1, with TRBD1 identical over 10 bases. Germline V gene sequence: CDR1 SEHNR, CDR2 FQNEAQ (reference sequence). The CDR3 spans 15 residues. V lost 5 bases and J lost 4; bases outside the gene matches: 7. DNA for the CDR3: TGTGCCAGCAGCCCAGACAGGGGGCGCGGCACTGAAGCTTTCTTT. Amino acids: CASSPDRGRGTEAFF.

The sample holds a few counts of this clone. The chain uses TRBV7-2 and TRBJ2-2; D unclear. Trimming shortened V by 5 bases and J by 9 bases, and 7 bases separated the two germline ends. CDR1 is SGHTA, CDR2 FQGNSA, per germline. This CDR3 is 11 amino acids long. The CDR3 spells CASSPYRELFF. The CDR3 DNA reads TGTGCCAGCAGCCCCTACCGGGAGCTGTTTTTT.

The V call is TRBV5-1, the J call TRBJ1-4; 8 nucleotides line up with TRBD1. The CDR3 length is 14 residues. Germline V gene sequence: CDR1 SGHRS, CDR2 YFSETQ. With 3 bases clipped from V and 7 bases from J, the junction kept 5 bases outside the gene matches. The CDR3 sequence is CASSSGQGFEKLFF. The CDR3 nucleotides are TGCGCCAGCAGCTCCGGACAGGGCTTTGAAAAACTGTTTTTT.

J is TRBJ1-2 and V is TRBV19; D may be TRBD1 (5 bases). V was shortened by 4 bases and J by 8 bases, with 17 bases between the two germline ends. From germline, CDR1 is LNHDA and CDR2 SQIVND (reference sequence). This CDR3 is built from 14 residues. This CDR3 reads CASSTPQGYEGYTF. For the CDR3, the DNA is TGTGCCAGTAGTACCCCTCAGGGATACGAAGGCTACACCTTC.

This clone was picked up a small number of times. J is TRBJ1-5 and V is TRBV6-4, with 12 bases that match TRBD1. The length of the CDR3 is 16 residues. Germline loops: CDR1 MRHNA, CDR2 SNTAGT. V shed 5 bases and J 6 bases; nucleotides not matched to a gene: 8. The CDR3 loop reads CASSNRDRGRFQPQHF. In DNA form, the CDR3 reads TGTGCCAGCAGTAACCGGGACAGGGGGCGGTTTCAGCCCCAGCATTTT.

The chain uses TRBV6-5 and TRBJ1-3; 8 positions match TRBD1. V was clipped by 4 bases and J by 2 bases; unmatched bases: 1. Germline V CDR1 and CDR2: MNHEY, SVGAGI. The CDR3 has 14 residues. For the CDR3, the DNA is TGTGCCAGCAGTTCGACAGGGGCTGGAAACACCATATATTTT. Amino acid sequence: CASSSTGAGNTIYF.

The chain carries TRBV3-1 (or the pseudogene TRBV3-2) and TRBJ1-2; 8 bases map to TRBD1. Germline lookup yields CDR1 LGHDT and CDR2 YNNKEL (reference sequence). CDR3 length equals 14 residues. Unmatched junction bases numbered 6, after V lost 3 bases and J lost 6 bases. The CDR3 loop reads CASSHQTGVDGYTF. CDR3 nucleotides: TGTGCCAGCAGCCATCAGACAGGGGTCGATGGCTACACCTTC.

The chain joins TRBV7-9 to TRBJ2-3; a possible D gene is TRBD2 (5 bases). Germline V gene sequence: CDR1 SEHNR, CDR2 FQNEAQ (reference sequence). V lost 4 bases and J 3 bases, leaving 14 bases between the germline ends. This CDR3 is 15 amino acids long. CDR3 nucleotides: TGTGCCAGCAGCTCGAGTCGGGGTACTACAGATACGCAGTATTTT. Translated, it gives CASSSSRGTTDTQYF.